The 29 T cell receptor beta chains in this list originate from one sample, sequenced in a study of shared clonotypes between healthy human individuals. TCRdb's table, derived via immunoSEQ multiplex PCR, lists solely in-frame clones and lacks some. The sample lists around 1.9 million clones; approximately 94% were seen once. Terminally differentiated effector memory CD45RA+ cells were excluded from the naive CD8 cells, which were CD45RO-negative and positively selected for CCR7. The specimen was naive CD8+ T cells from PBMCs. These receptors originate from a young man in good health. Some clones in this sample may be carry-over from other donors' samples.

As to this clone: At one of its ends the junction is not consistent with the germline gene, which may arise from a read error. This chain uses TRBV5-8 with TRBJ2-5; D is undetermined. Germline CDR1 reads SGHTS; CDR2 reads YDEGEE. This CDR3 is 8 amino acids long. Here the CDR3 reads CASSRAHF. The CDR3 DNA reads TGTGCCAGCAGCCGAGCCCACTTC. The entire variable domain, with the rest obtained from reference TRBV5-8 and TRBJ2-5, is as follows: EAGVTQSPTHLIKTRGQQATLRCSPISGHTSVYWYQQALGLGLQFLLWYDEGEERNRGNFPPRFSGRQFPNYSSELNVNALELEDSALYLCASSRAHFGPGTRLLVL.

Worth noting for this clone: The same CDR3 also results from other DNA sequences found in this sample. V is TRBV28 and J is TRBJ2-7, with D possibly TRBD1 on 6 matching bases. The V end was cut by 2 bases, the J end by 3 bases, with 8 bases between. The CDR3 has 13 amino acids. Germline lookup yields CDR1 MDHEN and CDR2 SYDVKM. The CDR3 nucleotides read TGTGCCAGCAGTTTAGGGACAAGCTACGAGCAGTACTTC. This codes for CASSLGTSYEQYF.

For this clone: Other nucleotide sequences from this sample produce the same CDR3. This sequence joins TRBV27 and TRBJ2-7, with 8 bases that match TRBD2. Unmatched junction bases numbered 8, after V lost 6 bases and J lost 4 bases. The CDR3 runs 14 residues. In germline, CDR1 is MNHEY, CDR2 SMNVEV (reference sequence). The CDR3, as DNA: TGTGCCAGCAGCCTTAGCGGGGCGGGATACGAGCAGTACTTC. It yields the protein CASSLSGAGYEQYF.

The sample holds a few counts of this clone. This chain connects TRBV19 to TRBJ2-6; D is unresolved. With 6 bases removed from V and 0 bases from J, the gap between germline ends came to 6 bases. There are 14 residues in the CDR3. Germline V lookup: CDR1 LNHDA, CDR2 SQIVND (reference sequence). CDR3 nucleotide sequence: TGTGCCAGTAGGGATCACTCTGGGGCCAACGTCCTGACTTTC. Its translation is CASRDHSGANVLTF.

In its sample, this clone was seen a few times. The genes are TRBV11-2 and TRBJ1-3; no clear D gene. This CDR3 has 13 residues. Germline V gene lookup returns CDR1 SGHAT and CDR2 FQNNGV. Trimming left V 5 bases short and J 5 bases short, with 10 bases between. CDR3 protein: CASSLGLRNTIYF. CDR3 nucleotide sequence: TGTGCCAGCAGCCTGGGCCTGCGAAACACCATATATTTT. The full variable domain, rest sourced from reference TRBV11-2 and TRBJ1-3, is EAGVAQSPRYKIIEKRQSVAFWCNPISGHATLYWYQQILGQGPKLLIQFQNNGVVDDSQLPKDRFSAERLKGVDSTLKIQPAKLEDSAVYLCASSLGLRNTIYFGEGSWLTVV.

The V and J genes are TRBV5-1 and TRBJ2-7; D is ambiguous. Trimming left V 7 bases short and J 0 bases short, with 8 bases between. CDR3 length: 12 amino acids. The germline V gene encodes CDR1 SGHRS and CDR2 YFSETQ. For the CDR3, the DNA is TGCGCCAGCGCCGCCTCCTCCTACGAGCAGTACTTC. This gives the protein CASAASSYEQYF. Drawing the rest from reference TRBV5-1 and TRBJ2-7, the complete variable domain is KAGVTQTPRYLIKTRGQQVTLSCSPISGHRSVSWYQQTPGQGLQFLFEYFSETQRNKGNFPGRFSGRQFSNSRSEMNVSTLELGDSALYLCASAASSYEQYFGPGTRLTVT.

The rearrangement uses TRBV2 and TRBJ2-1; TRBD2 aligns across 7 bases. The ends lost 10 bases at V and 1 base at J; junction bases unmatched: 10. CDR3 length: 15 residues. CDR1 and CDR2 (germline): SNHLY, FYNNEI. The CDR3 protein is CATSTLAPSYNEQFF. DNA for the CDR3: TGTGCCACCAGCACACTAGCGCCATCCTACAATGAGCAGTTCTTC.

This clone was recorded once. This CDR3 is also generated by other DNA sequences in the sample. J is TRBJ2-5 and V is TRBV15, with a tentative D call TRBD1 (6 bases). Germline loops: CDR1 LNHNV, CDR2 YYDKDF (reference sequence). CDR3 length: 13 residues. The V end lost 3 bases, the J end lost 3 bases, and 8 bases lay between the germline ends. The chain's CDR3 is CATSSRTEETQYF. The CDR3 DNA reads as TGTGCCACCAGCAGTAGGACAGAAGAGACCCAGTACTTC.

The V gene is TRBV11-1, the J gene TRBJ2-3; the D is unclear. The CDR3 loop spans 17 amino acids. CDR1 and CDR2 from the germline V gene are SGHAT and FQDESV (reference sequence). Trimming left V 5 bases short and J 3 bases short, with 21 bases between. The CDR3 loop is CASSPVYVHPSTDTQYF. The DNA for the CDR3 is TGTGCCAGCAGCCCAGTGTATGTACACCCGAGTACAGATACGCAGTATTTT.

The chain carries TRBV27 and TRBJ2-2; 12 positions match TRBD2. Germline CDR1 MNHEY, CDR2 SMNVEV (reference sequence). V was pared by 6 bases and J by 7 bases, with 6 bases of the junction left unmatched. CDR3 length equals 15 residues. In DNA form, the CDR3 reads TGTGCCAGCAGCCCTCGACTAGCGGGAGTCGGGGAGCTGTTTTTT. Amino acid sequence: CASSPRLAGVGELFF.

The V gene is TRBV15, the J gene TRBJ2-1, with D possibly being TRBD1 (6 bases). The CDR3 sequence is 15 residues long. Per the germline V gene, CDR1 is LNHNV and CDR2 is YYDKDF (reference sequence). Between the trimmed V and J ends, which lost 3 bases and 5 bases, there was a span of 14 bases. CDR3 sequence: CATSSTGTRDNEQFF. In nucleotides, the CDR3 is TGTGCCACCAGCAGTACAGGGACCAGGGACAATGAGCAGTTCTTC.

The chain recombines TRBV7-9 with TRBJ2-1; 9 bases are a match to TRBD2. Trimming at V came to 5 bases and at J to 3 bases, leaving 14 bases not matched to a gene. CDR3 length: 18 residues. Germline V gives CDR1 SEHNR, CDR2 FQNEAQ (reference sequence). Here the CDR3 reads CASSRWGGSGSLYNEQFF. In DNA form, the CDR3 reads TGTGCCAGCAGCCGCTGGGGAGGTAGCGGGAGTCTCTACAATGAGCAGTTCTTC.

The chain has TRBV29-1 and TRBJ2-7; the D call may be TRBD1 or TRBD2 (5 bases each). CDR3 size: 16 residues. Trimming stripped 4 bases from V and 0 bases from J, with 19 bases between. Germline loops: CDR1 SQVTM, CDR2 ANQGSEA. This CDR3 reads CSVAWGPAPSSYEQYF. The CDR3 nucleotides read TGCAGCGTTGCTTGGGGACCAGCGCCGAGCTCCTACGAGCAGTACTTC.

The J gene is TRBJ1-1, the V gene TRBV27, with D possibly matching TRBD1 (6 bases). This CDR3 spans 13 amino acids. Trimming shortened V by 6 bases and J by 4 bases, and 12 bases separated the two germline ends. Germline V gives CDR1 MNHEY, CDR2 SMNVEV (reference sequence). CDR3 sequence: CASRPIQGTEAFF. The CDR3 nucleotides read TGTGCCAGCAGACCAATACAGGGCACTGAAGCTTTCTTT.

This clone was detected only once. This chain joins TRBV25-1 and TRBJ2-1, with 8 positions matching TRBD1. This CDR3 contains 17 residues. Trimming at V came to 6 bases and at J to 0 bases, leaving 10 bases not matched to a gene. The germline gives CDR1 MGHDK, CDR2 SYGVNS. CDR3 sequence: CASSPGQGSRSYNEQFF. The CDR3 nucleotides read TGTGCCAGCAGCCCCGGACAGGGTTCCCGCTCCTACAATGAGCAGTTCTTC. The variable domain in full, completed from reference TRBV25-1 and TRBJ2-1, reads EADIYQTPRYLVIGTGKKITLECSQTMGHDKMYWYQQDPGMELHLIHYSYGVNSTEKGDLSSESTVSRIRTEHFPLTLESARPSHTSQYLCASSPGQGSRSYNEQFFGPGTRLTVL.

The chain is built from TRBV28 and TRBJ2-3; perhaps TRBD2 as D (5 bases). CDR1 is MDHEN, CDR2 SYDVKM, per germline. V was trimmed by 4 bases and J by 9 bases, leaving 11 bases between them. The CDR3 totals 12 residues. CDR3 coding DNA: TGTGCCAGCAGTTCATCTAGCCCAACGCAGTATTTT. It codes for CASSSSSPTQYF.

The chain uses TRBV10-2 and TRBJ2-7, with D possibly being TRBD2 (5 bases). The V gene's germline CDR1 is WSHSY and CDR2 SAAADI. Trimming removed 11 bases at V and 3 bases at J, with 14 bases between. This CDR3 region has 12 residues. The CDR3 region is CAAGIRFYEQYF. CDR3 coding DNA: TGCGCCGCCGGGATCCGCTTCTACGAGCAGTACTTC.

This clone was observed a single time. V is TRBV27 and J is TRBJ2-7, with D hard to call. The CDR3 extends over 13 amino acids. V lost 4 bases and J lost 2, with 9 bases in between. The germline gives CDR1 MNHEY, CDR2 SMNVEV (reference sequence). The CDR3 sequence: CASSWAPTYEQYF. The CDR3 DNA reads TGTGCCAGCAGTTGGGCACCGACCTACGAGCAGTACTTC.

The CDR3: CASSQGGGFREKLFF. DNA for the CDR3: TGCGCCAGCAGCCAAGGAGGGGGGTTTCGGGAAAAACTGTTTTTT. This chain joins TRBV4-3 and TRBJ1-4; D is perhaps TRBD1 (6 bases). This CDR3 comprises 15 residues. Germline lookup yields CDR1 LGHNA and CDR2 YSLEER. Trimming left V 1 base short and J 8 bases short, with 14 bases between.

The chain combines TRBV6-1 with TRBJ2-7, with a possible D match to TRBD2 (5 bases). The CDR3 runs to 16 residues. Deletions cut 1 base from V and 0 bases from J, with 13 bases between. Per the germline V gene, CDR1 is MNHNS and CDR2 is SASEGT. In nucleotides, the CDR3 is TGTGCCAGCAGTGAAGGGGGAGCATTTAGCTCCTACGAGCAGTACTTC. Amino acids: CASSEGGAFSSYEQYF.

The chain uses TRBV2 and TRBJ1-4; D gene unclear. CDR1 and CDR2 (germline): SNHLY, FYNNEI. The length of the CDR3 is 14 residues. Trimming took 6 bases from V and 3 from J, leaving 11 bases between them. As DNA, the CDR3 is TGTGCCAGCAGGAGGGCGGCGGCTAATGAAAAACTGTTTTTT. Translation: CASRRAAANEKLFF.

Only a few counts were recorded for this clone. The rearrangement joins TRBV29-1 to TRBJ1-1; D is ambiguous. Deletions cut 4 bases from V and 5 bases from J, with 8 bases between. The CDR3 is 11 amino acids. CDR1 is SQVTM and CDR2 is ANQGSEA in the germline V gene. CDR3 bases: TGCAGCGTTGCCTTACGGACTGAAGCTTTCTTT. It is translated as CSVALRTEAFF.

This clone was detected only once. The chain links TRBV5-1 to TRBJ2-7; a weak D match, TRBD2 (6 bases). The CDR3 contains 15 residues. CDR1 is SGHRS and CDR2 is YFSETQ in the germline V gene. Trimming removed 0 bases from V and 2 bases from J, with 12 bases in between. The CDR3 region has the DNA TGCGCCAGCAGCTTGGACGGGACTTACCCCTACGAGCAGTACTTC. Translated: CASSLDGTYPYEQYF. Full variable domain (outside the CDR3, taken from reference TRBV5-1 and TRBJ2-7): KAGVTQTPRYLIKTRGQQVTLSCSPISGHRSVSWYQQTPGQGLQFLFEYFSETQRNKGNFPGRFSGRQFSNSRSEMNVSTLELGDSALYLCASSLDGTYPYEQYFGPGTRLTVT.

The table lists this clone with a few counts. The sample has other DNA sequences that encode this CDR3 too. The rearrangement joins TRBV19 to TRBJ1-2, with a tentative D call TRBD1 (5 bases). The ends were cut back, 2 bases at V and 2 bases at J, with 6 bases in the middle. The CDR3 spans 13 residues. CDR1 and CDR2 from the germline V gene are LNHDA and SQIVND (reference sequence). The CDR3 here is CASSIQGNYGYTF. CDR3 DNA sequence: TGTGCCAGTAGTATACAGGGAAACTATGGCTACACCTTC.

With respect to this clone: One junction end does not reproduce the germline sequence, and a read error may be involved. The chain joins TRBV28 to TRBJ2-5; perhaps TRBD1 as D (5 bases). CDR3 length: 16 residues. CDR1 and CDR2 from the germline V gene are MDHEN and SYDVKM. In DNA, the CDR3 is TGTGCCAGCAGTTTCAGGGCCCAGCTAAGGCAAGAGGCCCAGTACTTC. This gives the protein CASSFRAQLRQEAQYF.

This clone was observed a handful of times. The chain couples TRBV4-1 to TRBJ1-5; D uncertain. There are 16 residues in the CDR3. Germline V gene lookup returns CDR1 MGHRA and CDR2 YSYEKL. Trimming pared 0 bases from V and 4 bases from J, leaving 13 bases between. Here the CDR3 DNA reads TGCGCCAGCAGCCAAGAGTACAAGCCCGGTAATCAGCCCCAGCATTTT. Translated: CASSQEYKPGNQPQHF.

Regarding this clone: Other DNA sequences in the sample encode the same CDR3. The rearrangement joins TRBV27 to TRBJ2-7, with a possible D match to TRBD1 (6 bases). V dropped 2 bases and J dropped 2 bases, with 7 bases sitting between them. Germline V CDR1 and CDR2: MNHEY, SMNVEV (reference sequence). The CDR3 spans 13 residues. The CDR3 DNA follows: TGTGCCAGCAGTTTACAGGGGCCCTACGAGCAGTACTTC. Translation: CASSLQGPYEQYF.

This chain uses TRBV28 with TRBJ2-7; either TRBD1 or TRBD2 may supply D (5 bases each). From germline, CDR1 is MDHEN and CDR2 SYDVKM. V lost 6 bases and J lost 0, with 15 bases in between. This CDR3 is built from 15 residues. In nucleotides, the CDR3 is TGTGCCAGCAGCCTCGCGAAGGGGACCTCCTACGAGCAGTACTTC. This gives the protein CASSLAKGTSYEQYF.

V gene TRBV6-5 combines with J gene TRBJ2-2; TRBD2 aligns across 7 bases. The trim removed 2 bases at V and 7 bases at J, leaving 10 bases unmatched. The CDR3 spans 16 residues. Germline V gene lookup returns CDR1 MNHEY and CDR2 SVGAGI. For the CDR3, the DNA is TGTGCCAGCAGTTACGGGGGGGAGTGGGCGAACGGGGAGCTGTTTTTT. Amino acid sequence: CASSYGGEWANGELFF.